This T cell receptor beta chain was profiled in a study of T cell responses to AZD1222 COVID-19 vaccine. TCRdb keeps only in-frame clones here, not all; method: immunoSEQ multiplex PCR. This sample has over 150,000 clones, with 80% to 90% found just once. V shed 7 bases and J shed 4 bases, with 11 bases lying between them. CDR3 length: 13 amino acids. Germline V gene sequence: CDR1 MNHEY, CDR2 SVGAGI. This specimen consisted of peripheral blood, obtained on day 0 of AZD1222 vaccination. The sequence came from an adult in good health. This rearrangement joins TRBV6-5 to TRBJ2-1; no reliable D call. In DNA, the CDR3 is TGTGCCAGCATGGACGCTTTATACAATGAGCAGTTCTTC. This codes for CASMDALYNEQFF.